This T cell receptor beta chain was obtained from a study of early T cells in non-severe SARS-CoV-2 infection. Looking at the study overall: Sequencing of bulk RNA from unsorted whole blood was done, without chain pairing. Overall study results and limits: VDJdb matches were skewed toward anti-spike CD8 T cell responses.

Germline CDR1 LGHDT, CDR2 YNNKEL (reference sequence). The CDR3 has 13 amino acids. Deletions cut 2 bases from V and 5 bases from J, with 10 bases between. Individual cDNA molecules carried attached unique molecular identifiers. TCRdb ran MiXCR on the 5' RACE reads and lists one entry per CDR3 protein. The repertoire holds 90,000 to 130,000 distinct CDR3 sequences, with about 12% as singletons. Points on this clonotype: Antigen: not known.

This sample comprised whole blood, obtained at baseline. The rearrangement joins TRBV3-1 to TRBJ2-7, with D possibly being TRBD1 or TRBD2 (5 bases each). The TCR sequence derives from an adult who was a healthcare worker with PCR-confirmed SARS-CoV-2 infection or an uninfected control (not recorded which). The CDR3 region is CASSQTGHNEQYF. The DNA of the CDR3 is TGTGCCAGCAGCCAAACGGGGCACAACGAGCAGTACTTC.